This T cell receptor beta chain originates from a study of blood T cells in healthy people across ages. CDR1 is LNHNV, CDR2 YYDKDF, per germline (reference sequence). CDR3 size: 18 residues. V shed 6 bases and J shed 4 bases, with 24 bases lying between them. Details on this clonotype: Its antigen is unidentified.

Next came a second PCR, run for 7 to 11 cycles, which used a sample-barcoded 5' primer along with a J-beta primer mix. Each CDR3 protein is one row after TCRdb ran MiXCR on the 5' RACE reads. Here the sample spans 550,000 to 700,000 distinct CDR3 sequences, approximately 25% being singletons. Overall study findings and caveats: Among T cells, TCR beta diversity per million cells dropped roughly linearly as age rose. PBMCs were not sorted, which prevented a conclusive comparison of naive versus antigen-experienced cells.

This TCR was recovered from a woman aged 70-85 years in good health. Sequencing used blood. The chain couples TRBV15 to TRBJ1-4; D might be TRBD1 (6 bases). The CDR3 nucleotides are TGTGCCACCAGTAGGCATTTAACCGGAGGACAGCTTAATGAAAAACTGTTTTTT. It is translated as CATSRHLTGGQLNEKLFF. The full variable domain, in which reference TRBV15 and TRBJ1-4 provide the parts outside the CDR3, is DAMVIQNPRYQVTQFGKPVTLSCSQTLNHNVMYWYQQKSSQAPKLLFHYYDKDFNNEADTPDNFQSRRPNTSFCFLDIRSPGLGDTAMYLCATSRHLTGGQLNEKLFFGSGTQLSVL.